This is a list of T cell receptor beta chains from one sample in a study of identical twins. TCRdb used MiXCR to reprocess the 5' RACE reads, holding one entry per CDR3 protein. The sample gives hundreds of thousands of distinct CDR3 sequences, roughly 20% of which show up once; approximately 14% is in the top ten. The sample was also reused in another study, on T cells expressing NK-cell markers.

Sequences were obtained from PBMCs. The receptors originated from a woman in her late teens or twenties in good health. CDR3s leave out the opening cysteine and the closing phenylalanine or tryptophan. The order of the fields is J gene, V gene, D gene, CDR3 protein. D genes are given only for firm matches.

TRBJ2-2,TRBV29-1,-,SVEERRTGELF
TRBJ1-1,TRBV12-5,-,ASGLVHSTEAF
TRBJ2-1,TRBV7-3,-,ASSPRAHNEQF
TRBJ2-1,TRBV21-1,-,ASSRGLAVNEQF
TRBJ2-7,TRBV7-9,-,ASSYGYNPRSYEQY
TRBJ2-7,TRBV12-3/TRBV12-4,-,ASSLGTAHYEQY
TRBJ2-3,TRBV5-4,TRBD1,ASSLEGAKDTQY
TRBJ2-4,TRBV7-2,-,ASSLVEGVGIQY
TRBJ2-7,TRBV14,-,ASRRGGGAYEQY
TRBJ2-7,TRBV20-1,-,SASPLTEQY
TRBJ2-6,TRBV29-1,TRBD1,SVTGTGGSGANVLT
TRBJ2-1,TRBV15,-,ATSALVGRGV
TRBJ1-2,TRBV7-2,-,ASSLGGTPGGT
TRBJ2-7,TRBV15,-,ATSRSRTFPYEQY
TRBJ2-5,TRBV14,-,ASSQGWATWYETQY
TRBJ1-1,TRBV20-1,-,SARAGRLRNTEAF
TRBJ2-3,TRBV20-1,-,SASLSPVGTQY
TRBJ2-5,TRBV9,TRBD1,ASSVAQGVMETQY
TRBJ2-3,TRBV5-1,-,ASRGPETDTQY
TRBJ2-3,TRBV7-9,TRBD2,ASNRLAGDDTQY
TRBJ2-3,TRBV20-1,TRBD2,SANKGTSGTDTQY
TRBJ2-1,TRBV15,TRBD1,ATSSRDRVLEQF
TRBJ2-4,TRBV20-1,-,SARDQSRPVHLPADLAKNIQY
TRBJ2-2,TRBV20-1,-,SASPARGTGELF
TRBJ2-7,TRBV10-1,TRBD2,ATSTGTSGRYEQY
TRBJ2-1,TRBV7-2,TRBD2,ASRSGGGSYNEQF
TRBJ2-3,TRBV20-1,-,SARVQRTSTDTQY
TRBJ2-7,TRBV2,-,ASSNYRGNEQY
TRBJ2-1,TRBV6-1,TRBD2,ASHSGNYNEQF
TRBJ2-1,TRBV12-3/TRBV12-4,TRBD2,ASSFYSAGVYNEQF
TRBJ1-1,TRBV2,-,ASSVEGTVNTEAF
TRBJ1-1,TRBV7-8,-,ASSQGGFNTEAF
TRBJ2-1,TRBV4-1,TRBD1,ASSHLPGQVNNEQF
TRBJ2-1,TRBV12-3/TRBV12-4,-,ASSLWAGNEQF
TRBJ2-1,TRBV27,-,ASSFHWYNEQF
TRBJ2-7,TRBV5-1,TRBD2,ASSLRRGGREQY
TRBJ1-2,TRBV7-8,-,ASSPQGSLPYGYT
TRBJ1-3,TRBV12-3/TRBV12-4,-,ASDRAGNTIY
TRBJ1-2,TRBV20-1,-,SARVPGVEGYT
TRBJ2-3,TRBV20-1,TRBD1,SAKNPGTGSTDTQY
TRBJ2-7,TRBV3-1,TRBD2,ASSRRTSGGGEQY